The present TCR beta chain was sequenced within a study of T-cell reconstitution after alpha-beta-depleted transplantation in children. Looked up from germline, CDR1 is SEHNR and CDR2 is FQNEAQ (reference sequence). V shed 0 bases and J shed 0 bases, with 12 bases lying between them. This CDR3 is 17 amino acids long. A library of TCRbeta sequences, prepared with unique molecular identifiers, was generated. Each CDR3 protein is one row after TCRdb ran MiXCR on the PCR reads. The top ten clones hold roughly 13% of a sample with roughly 89,000 distinct CDR3 sequences, 12% of them seen once. The material sequenced was PBMCs from the stem cell graft donor, taken from the stem cell graft. The receptor's source is a human donor who donated a stem cell graft to a child with inherited bone marrow failure. The V call is TRBV7-9, the J call TRBJ1-5; tentatively, D is TRBD1 (5 bases). The CDR3 here is CASSLASGTTSNQPQHF. The CDR3 region has the DNA TGTGCCAGCAGCTTAGCGAGTGGGACTACTAGCAATCAGCCCCAGCATTTT.